This T cell receptor beta chain comes out of a study of T cell repertoires in cytomegalovirus infection. Across the study: Both a matching HLA type and CMV infection were indicated by public TCR beta signatures. The study, taken as a whole, reports: Predominance within the ex vivo response was attributable to HLA-C-restricted CMV-specific TCR beta clonotypes.

Concerning this clonotype itself: What it recognizes is unknown.

TCRdb passed the reads through MiXCR, listing each CDR3 protein once. The table records hundreds of thousands of distinct CDR3 sequences, roughly 17% of them present only once. This CDR3 has 15 amino acids. The V end lost 1 base, the J end lost 4 bases, and 8 bases lay between the germline ends. The V and J genes are TRBV12-3 or TRBV12-4 and TRBJ2-6; D possibly corresponds to TRBD1 (6 bases). The sequence was collected from a human donor in good health (CMV status not recorded). Some clones in this sample may be carry-over from other donors' samples. Sequenced material: PBMCs. The CDR3 coding sequence is TGTGCCAGCAGTTTAGTGGGGGCCGGGGCCAACGTCCTGACTTTC. It is translated as CASSLVGAGANVLTF.